Here is one TCR beta chain with its context. This sample was included in a study of blood T cell repertoires in COVID-19. The overall study: Spain, Italy and the United States supplied samples that represented acute and convalescent COVID-19. The analysed material was cDNA or gDNA that came from T cells, B-cell-depleted T cells, or PBMCs.

The CDR3 contains 19 residues. In germline, CDR1 is SQVTM, CDR2 ANQGSEA. The ends lost 0 bases at V and 0 bases at J; junction bases unmatched: 11. Per the study methods: Amplified reference gene primers provided the basis for estimating nucleated cell counts. Method: immunoSEQ multiplex PCR; TCRdb's copy keeps in-frame clones and lacks some. V, J and clone size were drawn from that table, and D and trimming were deduced from the DNA. Here the sample spans over 100,000 clones, about 89% being singletons. Source material: peripheral blood. The TCR originated in a human donor in a cohort sampled during active COVID-19. The chain has TRBV29-1 and TRBJ2-1; 10 nucleotides align to TRBD2. The CDR3 DNA sequence: TGCAGCGTTGAAGATCTGGGGCTAGCGGGGGCGAGCTCCTACAATGAGCAGTTCTTC. Translating it yields CSVEDLGLAGASSYNEQFF.